This T cell receptor beta chain was identified in a study of cytomegalovirus exposure and HLA in healthy donors. 60 Vbeta and 13 Jbeta primers were used in PCR. Some clones are missing from TCRdb's copy, which holds only in-frame ones; the method was immunoSEQ multiplex PCR. In the table there are 200,000 to 250,000 clones, 70% to 80% of which are singletons. V dropped 4 bases and J dropped 0 bases, with 17 bases sitting between them. Per the germline V gene, CDR1 is SGHKS and CDR2 is YYEKEE (reference sequence). The CDR3 spans 17 residues. The chain recombines TRBV5-5 with TRBJ1-3; D gene ambiguous. The source material was PBMCs. The receptor was isolated from a woman aged 55 to 70 in good health and CMV-seropositive. CDR3 in amino acids: CASSPTVGWSSGNTIYF. The CDR3 bases are TGTGCCAGCAGCCCCACCGTCGGGTGGAGCTCTGGAAACACCATATATTTT.